Included here is one T cell receptor (beta chain) sequence, with context. Its binding antigen is unknown. Base qualities are not at hand, and no much larger clone is one base apart. Whole blood was collected in K2EDTA tubes by collaborating institutions according to the institutions' own protocols. For TCRbeta analysis, collaborator samples were shipped as frozen whole blood, as isolated PBMCs, or as DNA extracted from either sample type. This entry is derived from a study of blood T cell repertoires in COVID-19 (dated by TCRdb to the early 2020s). Background for the entire study: Samples covering the acute and convalescent phases of COVID-19 were provided by collaborators in the United States, Italy and Spain. Samples were obtained from the ongoing ImmuneRACE study (first 160 participants) and from 1,254 subjects provided by 6 global collaborators. The repertoires were made available in a free public database intended to serve as a resource for research on the immune response to SARS-CoV-2. The dataset comprised deeply sampled blood TCRbeta repertoires from subjects exposed to, actively infected with, or recovered from COVID-19. Nearly every sample came with metadata listing a de-identified subject ID, COVID-19 status, age in years and sex. The prospective study material was composed of cDNA or gDNA derived from T cells, B-cell-depleted T cells, or PBMCs. Where available, HLA class I and class II types were obtained from metadata supplied by the sample provider rather than from assay-based typing. General study outcomes and caveats: How much clinical and demographic metadata was included differed by source and by participant, and the metadata was provided uncurated.

TCRbeta CDR3 regions were amplified from genomic DNA by means of the immunoSEQ Assay, a bias-controlled multiplex PCR. The authors' analysis ran thus. Within the assay, amplification of reference gene primers was used to estimate how many nucleated cells each sample contained. To quantify the absolute abundance of each unique TCRbeta CDR3 rearrangement, sequence reads were collapsed and filtered. For each sample, productive Simpson clonality was calculated as the square root of Simpson's diversity index across productive rearrangements. TCRdb stores this immuneACCESS table with in-frame sequences only. Part of the clones is absent; in the studies checked, under half of the shortfall reflects unresolved V genes, and no reason is known for the rest. The V and J calls and clone size were taken over from that table, and D and trimming were inferred from the DNA. Counted in this sample were more than 95,000 clones; roughly four fifths of them appeared once. Jointly, the top ten make up about 5% of the sample.

From a lookup of the germline V gene (reference sequence), CDR1 and CDR2 are SGHNT and YYREEE. There are 15 amino acids in the CDR3, from cysteine to phenylalanine inclusive. The only DNA kept is the CDR3, 45 bases in frame from the first base. V and J are trimmed by 3 bases and 4 bases, and the gene matches miss 10 bases of the junction. This receptor was taken from a man aged 55 to 70 with acute or convalescent COVID-19. This chain joins TRBV5-4 to TRBJ2-7, and 7 junction bases match TRBD2. Input material: peripheral blood. For the CDR3, the sequence is CASSWDRASGYEQYF. The bases read TGTGCCAGCAGCTGGGATCGTGCTAGCGGATACGAGCAGTACTTC.